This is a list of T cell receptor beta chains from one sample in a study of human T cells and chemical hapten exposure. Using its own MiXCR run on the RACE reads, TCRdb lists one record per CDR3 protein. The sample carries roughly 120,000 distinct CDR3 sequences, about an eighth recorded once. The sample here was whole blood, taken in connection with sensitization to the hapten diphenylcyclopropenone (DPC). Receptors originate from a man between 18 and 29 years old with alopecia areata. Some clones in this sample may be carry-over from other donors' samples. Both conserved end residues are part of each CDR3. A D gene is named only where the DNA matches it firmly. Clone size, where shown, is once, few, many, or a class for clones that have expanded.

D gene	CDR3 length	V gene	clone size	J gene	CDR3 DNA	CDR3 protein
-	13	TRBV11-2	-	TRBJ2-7	TGTGCCAGCAGCTTACACAGTTCCTACGAGCAGTACTTC	CASSLHSSYEQYF
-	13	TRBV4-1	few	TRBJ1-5	TGCGCCAGCAGCCTAAGGTCCGGTCAGCCCCAGCATTTT	CASSLRSGQPQHF
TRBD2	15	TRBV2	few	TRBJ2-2	TGTGCCAGCAGGCCGGGACTACCGAACACCGGGGAGCTGTTTTTT	CASRPGLPNTGELFF
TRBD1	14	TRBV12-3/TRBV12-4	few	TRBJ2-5	TGTGCCAGCGGGACTGACAGGGGGCAAGAGACCCAGTACTTC	CASGTDRGQETQYF
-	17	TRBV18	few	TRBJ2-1	TGTGCCAGCTCACCCACGACAGGCCTAAGCTCCTACAATGAGCAGTTCTTC	CASSPTTGLSSYNEQFF
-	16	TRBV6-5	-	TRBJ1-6	TGTGCCAGCACCCTTACGTTGGGAGGTAGGAATTCACCCCTCCACTTT	CASTLTLGGRNSPLHF
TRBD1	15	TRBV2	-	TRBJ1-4	TGTGCCAGCGGGGGACAGGGGCTTGATAATGAAAAACTGTTTTTT	CASGGQGLDNEKLFF
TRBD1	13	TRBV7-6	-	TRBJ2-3	TGTGCCAGCAGCTCATACAGGGGGCGTACGCAGTATTTT	CASSSYRGRTQYF
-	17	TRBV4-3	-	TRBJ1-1	TGCGCCAGCAGCCAAGATCGGTGGGCAGGGGAGAACACTGAAGCTTTCTTT	CASSQDRWAGENTEAFF
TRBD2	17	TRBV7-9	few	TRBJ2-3	TGTGCCAGCAGCTTGACTAGCGGGGGGGATAGCACAGATACGCAGTATTTT	CASSLTSGGDSTDTQYF
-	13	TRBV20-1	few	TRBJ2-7	TGCAGTGCTAGAGAGGCAGGATACTACGAGCAGTACTTC	CSAREAGYYEQYF
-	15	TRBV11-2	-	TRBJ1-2	TGTGCCAGCAGCTTATATCGGCAGACGGCCTATGGCTACACCTTC	CASSLYRQTAYGYTF
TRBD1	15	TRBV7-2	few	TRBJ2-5	TGTGCCAGCAGCTTTCAGCAGGGGGCCCGAGAGACCCAGTACTTC	CASSFQQGARETQYF
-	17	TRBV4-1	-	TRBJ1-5	TGCGCCAGCAGCCAAGATCGGGAGCTACTCTACAATCAGCCCCAGCATTTT	CASSQDRELLYNQPQHF
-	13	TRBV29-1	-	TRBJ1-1	TGCAGCGTTGAGGAGCACCTAAACACTGAAGCTTTCTTT	CSVEEHLNTEAFF
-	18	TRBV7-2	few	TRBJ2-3	TGTGCCAGCAGCTACATTGTAGGCTGGGACTTTAACACAGATACGCAGTATTTT	CASSYIVGWDFNTDTQYF
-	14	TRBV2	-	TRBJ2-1	TGTGCCAGTACCCGGGACACAGAATGGAATGAGCAGTTCTTC	CASTRDTEWNEQFF
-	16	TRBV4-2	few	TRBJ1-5	TGTGCCAGCAGCCAAGATATCGGGGGGGGTAATCAGCCCCAGCATTTT	CASSQDIGGGNQPQHF
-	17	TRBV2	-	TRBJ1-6	TGTGCCAGCAGTGACGGGGACGGGGTTTCCTATAATTCACCCCTCCACTTT	CASSDGDGVSYNSPLHF
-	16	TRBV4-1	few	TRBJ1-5	TGCGCCAGCAGCCAAGAATCGGTCCCAAGCAATCAGCCCCAGCATTTT	CASSQESVPSNQPQHF
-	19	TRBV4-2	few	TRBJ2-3	TGTGCCAGCAGCCAAGAATTCCCCCGCGGGACCACCCGCACAGATACGCAGTATTTT	CASSQEFPRGTTRTDTQYF
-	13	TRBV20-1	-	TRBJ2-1	TGCAGTGCTAGGTCTAGCCTAAACAATGAGCAGTTCTTC	CSARSSLNNEQFF
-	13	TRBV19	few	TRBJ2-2	TGTGCCACCTCGACTCCGAACACCGGGGAGCTGTTTTTT	CATSTPNTGELFF
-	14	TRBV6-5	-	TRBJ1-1	TGTGCCAGCAGTTACTTACGACAGGACACTGAAGCTTTCTTT	CASSYLRQDTEAFF
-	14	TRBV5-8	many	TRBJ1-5	TGTGCCAGCAGCTTTTTCAGAAACAATCAGCCCCAGCATTTT	CASSFFRNNQPQHF
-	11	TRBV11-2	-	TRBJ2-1	TGTGCCAGCAGCTTTGGGGTACGGCAGTTCTTC	CASSFGVRQFF
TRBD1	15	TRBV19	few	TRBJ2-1	TGTGCCAGTAGTATGTTACAGGGGGGAGTCAGTGAGCAGTTCTTC	CASSMLQGGVSEQFF
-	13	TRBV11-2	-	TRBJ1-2	TGTGCCCTCCCCACTCGAGCGTACTATGGCTACACCTTC	CALPTRAYYGYTF
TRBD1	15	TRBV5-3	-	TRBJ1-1	TGTGCCAGAAGCCCTACCGGGACAGGCTGGACTGAAGCTTTCTTT	CARSPTGTGWTEAFF
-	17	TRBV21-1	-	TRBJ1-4	TGTGCCAGCACCGCCGGGGGCCCATCTACAACTAATGAAAAACTGTTTTTT	CASTAGGPSTTNEKLFF
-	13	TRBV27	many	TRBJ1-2	TGTGCCAGCAGTTCGGTGGCTAACTATGGCTACACCTTC	CASSSVANYGYTF
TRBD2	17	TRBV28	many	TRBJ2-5	TGTGCCAGCAGCCAATCCGTCCGGCTAGCGGTTATTGAGACCCAGTACTTC	CASSQSVRLAVIETQYF
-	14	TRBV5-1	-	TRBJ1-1	TGCGCCAGCAGCTTCGCCGGGGTGAACACTGAAGCTTTCTTT	CASSFAGVNTEAFF
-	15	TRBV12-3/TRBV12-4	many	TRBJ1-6	TGTGCCAGCAGCGGGGCGAGCTCCTATAATTCACCCCTCCACTTT	CASSGASSYNSPLHF
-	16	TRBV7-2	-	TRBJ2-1	TGTGCCAGCAGCTTAGGTCCGGGGGCCGCGGGGAATGAGCAGTTCTTC	CASSLGPGAAGNEQFF
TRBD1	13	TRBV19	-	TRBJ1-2	TGTGCCAGTAGTATGACAGGGGGCTCTGGCTACACCTTC	CASSMTGGSGYTF
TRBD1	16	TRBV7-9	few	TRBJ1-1	TGTGCCAGCAGCTTACGGGACAGGGTATGGAACACTGAAGCTTTCTTT	CASSLRDRVWNTEAFF
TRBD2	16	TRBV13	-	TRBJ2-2	TGTGCCAGCGGACTGGGACTAGCGGGGCCCACCGGGGAGCTGTTTTTT	CASGLGLAGPTGELFF
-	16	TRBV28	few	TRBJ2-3	TGTGCCAGCAGTTTGGATCCAACCTACCGAGGAGATACGCAGTATTTT	CASSLDPTYRGDTQYF